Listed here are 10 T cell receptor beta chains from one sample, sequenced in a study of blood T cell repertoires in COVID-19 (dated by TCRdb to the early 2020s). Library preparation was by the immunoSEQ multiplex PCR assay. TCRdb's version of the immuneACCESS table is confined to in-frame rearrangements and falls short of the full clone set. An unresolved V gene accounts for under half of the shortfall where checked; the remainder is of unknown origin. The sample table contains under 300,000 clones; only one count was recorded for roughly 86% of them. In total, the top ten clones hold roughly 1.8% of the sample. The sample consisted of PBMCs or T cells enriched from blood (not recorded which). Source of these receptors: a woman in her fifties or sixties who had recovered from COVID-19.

The CDR3 DNA sequence: TGTGCCAGCTGGGAAAGCGGGACCCGCACAGATACGCAGTATTTT. It codes for CASWESGTRTDTQYF. The chain couples TRBV6-5 to TRBJ2-3, with 7 bases aligning to TRBD2. The germline V gene has CDR1 MNHEY and CDR2 SVGAGI. The CDR3 is 15 amino acids. J gave up 1 base and V 8 bases, and 9 bases lay outside the gene matches.

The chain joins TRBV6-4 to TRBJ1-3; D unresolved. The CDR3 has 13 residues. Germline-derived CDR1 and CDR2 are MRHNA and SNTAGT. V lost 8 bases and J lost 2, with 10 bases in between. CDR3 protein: CASPVPPGNTIYF. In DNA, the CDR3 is TGTGCCAGCCCAGTCCCTCCTGGAAACACCATATATTTT.

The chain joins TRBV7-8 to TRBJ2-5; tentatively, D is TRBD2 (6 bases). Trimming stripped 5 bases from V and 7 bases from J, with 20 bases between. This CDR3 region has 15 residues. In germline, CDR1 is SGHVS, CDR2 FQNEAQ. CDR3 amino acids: CASSIRRTGAGTQYF. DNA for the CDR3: TGTGCCAGCAGCATCCGTCGAACGGGAGCGGGGACCCAGTACTTC.

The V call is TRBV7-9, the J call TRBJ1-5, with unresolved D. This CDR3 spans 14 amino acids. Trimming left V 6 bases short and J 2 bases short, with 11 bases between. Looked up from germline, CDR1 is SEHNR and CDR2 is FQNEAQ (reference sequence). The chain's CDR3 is CASSFEVGNQPQHF. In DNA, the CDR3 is TGTGCCAGCAGTTTTGAGGTGGGCAATCAGCCCCAGCATTTT.

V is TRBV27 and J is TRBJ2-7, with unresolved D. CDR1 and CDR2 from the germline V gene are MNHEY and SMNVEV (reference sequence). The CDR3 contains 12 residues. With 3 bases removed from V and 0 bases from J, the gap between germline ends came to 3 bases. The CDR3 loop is CASSFNSYEQYF. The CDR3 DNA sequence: TGTGCCAGCAGTTTCAACTCCTACGAGCAGTACTTC.

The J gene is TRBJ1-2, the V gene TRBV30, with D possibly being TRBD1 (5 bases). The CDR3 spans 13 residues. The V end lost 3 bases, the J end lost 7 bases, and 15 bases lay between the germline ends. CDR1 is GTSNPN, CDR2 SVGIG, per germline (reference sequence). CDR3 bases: TGTGCCTGGAGCAGAAGGGGCGGGGGTGGCTACACCTTC. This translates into CAWSRRGGGGYTF.

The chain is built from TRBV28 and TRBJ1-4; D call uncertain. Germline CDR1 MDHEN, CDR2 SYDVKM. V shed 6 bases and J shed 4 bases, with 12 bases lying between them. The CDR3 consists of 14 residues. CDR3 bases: TGTGCCAGCAGGGGAGTCACTCGTAATGAAAAACTGTTTTTT. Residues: CASRGVTRNEKLFF.

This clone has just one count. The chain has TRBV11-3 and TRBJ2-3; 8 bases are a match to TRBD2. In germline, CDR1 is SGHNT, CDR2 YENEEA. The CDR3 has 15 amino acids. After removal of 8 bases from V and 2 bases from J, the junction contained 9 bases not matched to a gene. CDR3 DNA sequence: TGTGCCAGCGCGGAGATAGCGGGGTACACAGATACGCAGTATTTT. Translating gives CASAEIAGYTDTQYF.

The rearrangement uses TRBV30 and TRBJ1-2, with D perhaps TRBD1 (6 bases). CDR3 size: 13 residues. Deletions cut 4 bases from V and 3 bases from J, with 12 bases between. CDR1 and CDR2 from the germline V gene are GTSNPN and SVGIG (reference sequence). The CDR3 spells CAWTSGGYYGYTF. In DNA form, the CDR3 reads TGTGCCTGGACCTCGGGGGGCTACTATGGCTACACCTTC.

CDR3 loop: CAWSIGGGEKLFF. The CDR3 nucleotides are TGTGCCTGGAGTATCGGGGGAGGTGAAAAACTGTTTTTT. The chain recombines TRBV30 with TRBJ1-4; possible D gene TRBD1, 5 bases. The CDR3 has 13 amino acids. Germline values: CDR1 GTSNPN, CDR2 SVGIG (reference sequence). Trimming stripped 2 bases from V and 7 bases from J, with 11 bases between. The complete variable domain, with remaining parts taken from reference TRBV30 and TRBJ1-4, reads SQTIHQWPATLVQPVGSPLSLECTVEGTSNPNLYWYRQAAGRGLQLLFYSVGIGQISSEVPQNLSASRPQDRQFILSSKKLLLSDSGFYLCAWSIGGGEKLFFGSGTQLSVL.